Presented here are 27 T cell receptor beta chains from one specimen sequenced in a study of T cell responses to AZD1222 COVID-19 vaccine. TCRdb's copy holds only in-frame clones and misses some; the assay was immunoSEQ multiplex PCR. This table holds 40,000 to 55,000 clones, roughly 90% found once. The specimen comprised peripheral blood, sampled 28 days after the second AZD1222 dose. The receptor set was obtained from an adult who received the AZD1222 COVID-19 vaccine.

V is TRBV7-2 and J is TRBJ2-7; D remains unclear. This CDR3 region has 13 residues. Germline V gives CDR1 SGHTA, CDR2 FQGNSA. V shed 2 bases and J shed 2 bases, with 7 bases lying between them. The DNA for the CDR3 is TGTGCCAGCAGCTTAAGGCATACCTACGAGCAGTACTTC. It translates to CASSLRHTYEQYF.

The chain's CDR3 is CASSLPSHGTGEKNTIYF. The CDR3 DNA reads as TGTGCCAGCAGTCTTCCTTCACACGGAACGGGGGAGAAGAACACCATATATTTT. The chain couples TRBV2 to TRBJ1-3, with D perhaps matching TRBD1 (5 bases). This CDR3 contains 18 residues. V shed 5 bases and J shed 7 bases, with 27 bases lying between them. Germline loops: CDR1 SNHLY, CDR2 FYNNEI.

The rearrangement joins TRBV5-5 to TRBJ2-3; D is ambiguous. With 0 bases removed from V and 3 bases from J, the gap between germline ends came to 5 bases. The CDR3 has 13 amino acids. Germline values: CDR1 SGHKS, CDR2 YYEKEE (reference sequence). The CDR3 DNA is TGTGCCAGCAGCTTGGGGGGAACAGATACGCAGTATTTT. As protein: CASSLGGTDTQYF.

This chain joins TRBV2 and TRBJ1-1; no clear D gene. CDR3 size: 14 residues. Trimming left V 6 bases short and J 3 bases short, with 14 bases between. Germline loops: CDR1 SNHLY, CDR2 FYNNEI. CDR3 coding DNA: TGTGCCAGCAGCGAACAACATCGGGACACTGAAGCTTTCTTT. Translation gives CASSEQHRDTEAFF.

This clone was detected only once. The chain is built from TRBV10-2 and TRBJ2-1, with D possibly being TRBD2 (7 bases). This CDR3 has 14 residues. V was clipped by 10 bases and J by 4 bases, with 17 bases between them. Germline values: CDR1 WSHSY, CDR2 SAAADI. CDR3 nucleotide sequence: TGCGCCACCTTCAGGGGCGGGAGTTACAATGAGCAGTTCTTC. This gives the protein CATFRGGSYNEQFF.

The chain links TRBV7-9 to TRBJ1-3; D gene uncertain. CDR1 and CDR2 from the germline V gene are SEHNR and FQNEAQ (reference sequence). Trimming cost V 2 bases and J 0 bases, with 11 bases left between them. The CDR3 is 16 amino acids. The CDR3 DNA sequence: TGTGCCAGCAGCTTAATGAGCAGTTACTCTGGAAACACCATATATTTT. Translating it yields CASSLMSSYSGNTIYF.

In DNA form, the CDR3 reads TGTGCCAGCCACTTATCCGGGACAGGGATTGGCTACACCTTC. This sequence encodes CASHLSGTGIGYTF. The chain employs TRBV27 and TRBJ1-2, with 9 nucleotides matching TRBD1. This CDR3 comprises 14 residues. The J segment lost 7 bases and the V segment lost 8 bases, leaving 11 bases of the junction unmatched. CDR1 is MNHEY, CDR2 SMNVEV, per germline (reference sequence).

Remarks on this clone: Other DNA sequences within the sample encode an identical CDR3. J is TRBJ2-7 and V is TRBV5-1; D unresolved. This CDR3 has 13 residues. The germline V gene has CDR1 SGHRS and CDR2 YFSETQ. With 0 bases removed from V and 4 bases from J, the gap between germline ends came to 8 bases. CDR3 region: CASSLVGGYEQYF. The CDR3 region has the DNA TGCGCCAGCAGCTTGGTGGGTGGGTACGAGCAGTACTTC.

The CDR3 loop reads CASSLQTVGNQPQHF. Here the CDR3 DNA reads TGTGCCAGCAGCCTACAAACGGTTGGCAATCAGCCCCAGCATTTT. This chain links TRBV28 with TRBJ1-5, with D unclear. Trimming stripped 6 bases from V and 2 bases from J, with 14 bases between. The CDR3 covers 15 residues. CDR1 is MDHEN, CDR2 SYDVKM, per germline.

The chain couples TRBV2 to TRBJ2-2; D remains unclear. The V gene lost 8 bases and the J gene lost 5 bases, with 12 bases spanning the gap. The CDR3 has 13 residues. CDR1 and CDR2 from the germline V gene are SNHLY and FYNNEI. The CDR3 sequence: CASGLERTGELFF. CDR3 nucleotides: TGTGCCAGCGGCCTCGAGCGTACCGGGGAGCTGTTTTTT.

The chain is built from TRBV29-1 and TRBJ1-2; 9 bases fit TRBD1. The CDR3 spans 11 residues. V lost 6 bases and J lost 8; bases outside the gene matches: 4. Germline loops: CDR1 SQVTM, CDR2 ANQGSEA. The DNA of the CDR3 is TGCAGCGTCGGGACAGGGAAAGGCTACACCTTC. Translated: CSVGTGKGYTF.

This clone was seen a handful of times. The chain is built from TRBV10-3 and TRBJ2-7; D might be TRBD2 (5 bases). The germline CDR1 and CDR2 sequences are ENHRY and SYGVKD. The CDR3 covers 11 residues. V was cut by 9 bases and J by 5 bases, with 11 bases left in between. The CDR3 region is CAISGTHEQYF. As DNA, the CDR3 is TGTGCCATTTCGGGAACCCACGAGCAGTACTTC.

The rearrangement uses TRBV5-1 and TRBJ2-7, with no clear D. The germline V gene has CDR1 SGHRS and CDR2 YFSETQ. V lost 1 base and J 0 bases, leaving 11 bases between the germline ends. The CDR3 runs 15 residues. CDR3 protein: CASSLSGAHSYEQYF. In nucleotides, the CDR3 is TGCGCCAGCAGCTTGTCAGGCGCCCACTCCTACGAGCAGTACTTC.

The chain's CDR3 is CASSQDPWAGQGYEQYF. CDR3 coding DNA: TGTGCCAGCAGCCAAGATCCATGGGCGGGACAGGGGTACGAGCAGTACTTC. The chain carries TRBV14 and TRBJ2-7, with 10 bases identical to TRBD1. V gave up 0 bases and J gave up 4 bases; unmatched junction bases: 9. The germline CDR1 and CDR2 sequences are SGHDN and FVKESK. The CDR3 loop spans 17 amino acids. The whole variable domain, filled in from reference TRBV14 and TRBJ2-7, reads EAGVTQFPSHSVIEKGQTVTLRCDPISGHDNLYWYRRVMGKEIKFLLHFVKESKQDESGMPNNRFLAERTGGTYSTLKVQPAELEDSGVYFCASSQDPWAGQGYEQYFGPGTRLTVT.

V and J are TRBV19 and TRBJ2-7, with D tentatively TRBD1 (7 bases). The germline V gene encodes CDR1 LNHDA and CDR2 SQIVND (reference sequence). Trimming took 6 bases from V and 0 from J, leaving 18 bases between them. The CDR3 totals 16 residues. The CDR3 loop is CASSIGGGTDSYEQYF. The CDR3 bases are TGTGCCAGTAGCATCGGAGGCGGGACAGACTCCTACGAGCAGTACTTC.

V usage is TRBV27 and J usage is TRBJ2-1; a weak D match, TRBD2 (5 bases). The germline gives CDR1 MNHEY, CDR2 SMNVEV (reference sequence). This CDR3 comprises 15 residues. V was shortened by 7 bases and J by 7 bases, with 20 bases between the two germline ends. The CDR3 DNA reads as TGTGCCAGCAAGGGCCCCGGCGGGCCGGGGAATGAGCAGTTCTTC. Translation gives CASKGPGGPGNEQFF.

This chain connects TRBV2 to TRBJ2-3; D remains unclear. V dropped 3 bases and J dropped 7 bases, with 17 bases sitting between them. The CDR3 has 15 amino acids. Germline CDR1 is SNHLY and CDR2 is FYNNEI. CDR3 sequence: CASSEPPPYPHTQYF. DNA of the CDR3: TGTGCCAGCAGTGAGCCCCCGCCCTACCCCCATACGCAGTATTTT.

This clone has just one count. V usage is TRBV27 and J usage is TRBJ2-1; D gene unclear. The CDR3 loop spans 14 amino acids. V lost 0 bases, J lost 6 bases, and 9 bases lay in between. The germline V gene has CDR1 MNHEY and CDR2 SMNVEV (reference sequence). The CDR3 coding sequence is TGTGCCAGCAGTTTATCTCGCCCCCGCAATGAGCAGTTCTTC. This encodes CASSLSRPRNEQFF.

This chain joins TRBV6-2 or TRBV6-3 and TRBJ1-5; unclear D gene. CDR1 MNHEY and CDR2 SVGEGT come from the germline V gene. CDR3 size: 12 residues. V was pared by 0 bases and J by 6 bases, with 3 bases between. DNA for the CDR3: TGTGCCAGCAGTTACTCGTCTCAGCCCCAGCATTTT. The encoded protein is CASSYSSQPQHF.

V is TRBV15 and J is TRBJ1-2; 10 positions agree with TRBD1. The germline CDR1 and CDR2 sequences are LNHNV and YYDKDF (reference sequence). The CDR3 is 16 amino acids. The ends lost 0 bases at V and 4 bases at J; junction bases unmatched: 5. The CDR3, as DNA: TGTGCCACCAGCAGAGACGCGGGACAGGGGTTCTATGGCTACACCTTC. Translation gives CATSRDAGQGFYGYTF.

This chain connects TRBV27 to TRBJ1-1; D not resolved. CDR1 is MNHEY and CDR2 is SMNVEV in the germline V gene (reference sequence). CDR3 length: 14 amino acids. Trimming took 2 bases from V and 1 from J, leaving 8 bases between them. CDR3 coding DNA: TGTGCCAGCAGTTTAAGGCCAACGAACACTGAAGCTTTCTTT. Protein: CASSLRPTNTEAFF.

V gene TRBV7-2 combines with J gene TRBJ2-7; 7 positions match TRBD2. Germline values: CDR1 SGHTA, CDR2 FQGNSA. V trimming: 1 base; J trimming: 1 base; junction bases outside the gene matches: 4. CDR3 length: 15 residues. The CDR3 coding sequence is TGTGCCAGCAGCTTAGTTTCCGGGAGGTCCTACGAGCAGTACTTC. It specifies CASSLVSGRSYEQYF.

The chain combines TRBV4-3 with TRBJ1-2; maybe TRBD1 (5 bases). CDR1 is LGHNA and CDR2 is YSLEER in the germline V gene. The CDR3 sequence is 15 residues long. V was pared by 0 bases and J by 3 bases, with 11 bases between. The CDR3 sequence: CASSQDRATDYGYTF. In DNA, the CDR3 is TGCGCCAGCAGCCAAGATCGTGCGACAGACTATGGCTACACCTTC.

The V gene is TRBV9, the J gene TRBJ2-3; D gene ambiguous. CDR1 and CDR2 (germline): SGDLS, YYNGEE. The CDR3 loop spans 13 amino acids. Trimming took off 2 bases at V and 4 bases at J, with 8 bases between the two ends. The CDR3: CASSVPGADTQYF. CDR3 sequence (DNA): TGTGCCAGCAGCGTCCCGGGTGCAGATACGCAGTATTTT.

The chain recombines TRBV13 with TRBJ1-1; 7 bases map to TRBD1. Germline lookup yields CDR1 PRHDT and CDR2 FYEKMQ (reference sequence). V lost 6 bases and J lost 0; bases outside the gene matches: 7. The CDR3 has 15 amino acids. The CDR3 sequence: CASSWTGVMNTEAFF. Here the CDR3 DNA reads TGTGCCAGCAGTTGGACAGGAGTTATGAACACTGAAGCTTTCTTT. The whole variable domain, filled in from reference TRBV13 and TRBJ1-1, reads AAGVIQSPRHLIKEKRETATLKCYPIPRHDTVYWYQQGPGQDPQFLISFYEKMQSDKGSIPDRFSAQQFSDYHSELNMSSLELGDSALYFCASSWTGVMNTEAFFGQGTRLTVV.

J is TRBJ2-1 and V is TRBV6-5, with TRBD1 identical over 8 bases. CDR1 is MNHEY, CDR2 SVGAGI, per germline. This CDR3 is 16 amino acids long. Trimming removed 0 bases from V and 4 bases from J; junction bases left unmatched: 5. CDR3 protein: CASSYSWDRRYNEQFF. CDR3 sequence (DNA): TGTGCCAGCAGTTACTCTTGGGACAGGCGGTACAATGAGCAGTTCTTC.

The rearrangement joins TRBV6-4 to TRBJ1-6, with D uncertain. This CDR3 is built from 12 residues. Trimming shortened V by 9 bases and J by 6 bases, and 9 bases separated the two germline ends. Per the germline V gene, CDR1 is MRHNA and CDR2 is SNTAGT. The CDR3 here is CASSDCNSPLHF. The CDR3 coding sequence is TGTGCCAGTTCGGACTGTAATTCACCCCTCCACTTT.